The present T cell receptor beta chain was sequenced within a study of blood T cell repertoires in COVID-19. At the level of the study: Acute and convalescent COVID-19 specimens originated in the United States, Italy and Spain.

The germline V gene has CDR1 SGHKS and CDR2 YYEKEE (reference sequence). Deletions cut 3 bases from V and 5 bases from J, with 17 bases between. The CDR3 loop spans 15 amino acids. Methods used by the authors: By means of reference gene primer amplification, nucleated cell counts were estimated. Data came from immunoSEQ multiplex PCR; TCRdb stores just in-frame clones and leaves some out. That table gives V, J and clone size, and the DNA gave D and trimming. The repertoire holds about 290,000 clones, with about 90% as singletons. V gene TRBV5-5 combines with J gene TRBJ1-1, with D perhaps TRBD1 (6 bases). The TCR sequence derives from a woman aged 25 to 45 with COVID-19, enrolled during active disease. The sequencing input was peripheral blood. Here the CDR3 reads CASSSDGRGGTEAFF. CDR3 DNA: TGTGCCAGCAGCTCGGATGGCAGGGGAGGGACTGAAGCTTTCTTT.